The clone carrying this T cell receptor (beta chain) occurred a few times. What it binds is unknown. The sample is drawn from a study of T-cell reconstitution after alpha-beta-depleted transplantation in children. The CDR3 is 16 amino acids. Germline values: CDR1 SGHKS, CDR2 YYEKEE (reference sequence). V shed 1 base and J shed 9 bases, with 17 bases lying between them. General study points: After transplant, at about two months, alpha-beta T cells were reportedly derived from several hundred expanded graft clones. Day-60 TCRbeta diversity that was high in some patients was derived from surviving recipient T cells and thymic progenitors. By one year post-transplant, T-cell counts and diversity largely arose from T cells that were newly produced.

Preparation of the TCRbeta library involved a method that used unique molecular identifiers. TCRdb reprocessed the PCR reads with MiXCR, giving one entry per CDR3 protein. The sample contains around 700,000 distinct CDR3 sequences, over 10% of which appear only once. J is TRBJ2-6 and V is TRBV5-5; D is possibly TRBD1 (7 bases). The sample was PBMCs, taken before TCRalphabeta/CD19-depleted stem cell transplant. The sequence came from a girl aged 2-10 years with congenital amegakaryocytic thrombocytopenia, due to receive a stem cell transplant. This CDR3 is CASSLRLPGGNNVLTF. The DNA of the CDR3 is TGTGCCAGCAGCTTGAGGTTACCAGGGGGGAACAACGTCCTGACTTTC.